The clone carrying this T cell receptor beta chain was seen only once. The antigen is undetermined. At one end the junction does not follow the germline gene, possibly because of a read error. Until they underwent thyroid surgery, no patient had received any treatment. This sample was included in a study of metastatic and nonmetastatic thyroid tumors. About the study: Comparative analysis of repertoires was undertaken across blood and tumor or nodule tissue obtained from malignant and benign thyroid patients. Study-level points and caveats: As reported, TCR beta diversity in blood and tumor was significantly higher in malignant thyroid tumors than in benign nodules.

Authors' analysis steps: Built for papillary thyroid cancer, a distant-metastasis classifier drew on CDR3 differences across clinicopathological groups. TCRdb recomputed clones from the PCR reads via MiXCR. The V and J calls, along with clone size, are taken from TCRdb and not from the paper's own processing. The table includes about 21,000 clones, 25% to 30% detected once. The CDR3 has 16 amino acids. CDR1 and CDR2 from the germline V gene are LGHNA and YNFKEQ. Specimen: tumor tissue. The chain is built from TRBV4-2 and TRBJ2-7; D is unresolved. The receptor was isolated from a male donor with papillary thyroid cancer or a benign thyroid nodule (not recorded which). Some clones in this sample may be carry-over from other donors' samples. Here the CDR3 reads CAISHNLDRVPYEQYF. Here the CDR3 DNA reads TGTGCCATCAGCCATAACTTGGACCGTGTTCCCTACGAGCAGTACTTC.